These 27 T cell receptor beta chains were all obtained from the same sample, sequenced in a study of T cell clonality in common variable immunodeficiency. Assay: immunoSEQ multiplex PCR; the TCRdb copy retains only in-frame clones and omits some. The sample shows 40,000 to 65,000 clones, no singletons; the ten largest hold 1.8%. Sequences were obtained from peripheral blood mononuclear cells. These receptors were taken from a person aged 18 to 75 in good health.

In this sample, this clone turned up many times. The read falls 3 residues short of the CDR3 end, and the missing part is taken from the germline J gene. V gene TRBV19 combines with J gene TRBJ2-2; D is undetermined. V lost 3 bases to trimming and J lost 3 bases, with 5 bases between them. This CDR3 region has 13 residues. Germline V gives CDR1 LNHDA, CDR2 SQIVND (reference sequence). The covered CDR3 bases are TGTGCCAGTAGTATGCGAGACACCGGGGAG. This gives the protein CASSMRDTGE. The whole CDR3 reads CASSMRDTGELFF.

This clone was counted ten times or more. The read falls 3 residues short of the CDR3 end, and the missing part is taken from the germline J gene. The genes are TRBV6-2 or TRBV6-3 and TRBJ2-3; 9 nucleotides match TRBD1. Germline V gene data show CDR1 as MNHEY and CDR2 as SVGEGT. This CDR3 has 16 residues. With V trimmed by 6 bases and J by 3 bases, 10 bases remained unmatched. Partial CDR3 DNA: TGTGCCAGCAGCCCTCGGGACAGGGATGTGACAGATACG. Residues: CASSPRDRDVTDT. The CDR3 as a whole reads CASSPRDRDVTDTQYF.

This clone was counted ten times or more. The CDR3 is cut off 3 residues early in the read; its end comes from the germline J gene. The genes are TRBV7-8 and TRBJ2-1; 9 bases agree with TRBD2. J was trimmed by 3 bases and V by 5 bases; bases with no gene match: 14. There are 18 residues in the CDR3. Per germline, CDR1 SGHVS and CDR2 FQNEAQ. Here the CDR3 reads CASSLPAGGTRGYNEQFF. Incomplete CDR3 DNA: TGTGCCAGCAGCCTCCCTGCGGGGGGGACCCGTGGCTACAATGAG.

This clone was picked up many times. The read falls 3 residues short of the CDR3 end, and the missing part is taken from the germline J gene. J is TRBJ1-5 and V is TRBV20-1; 8 bases align to TRBD1. CDR1 DFQATT and CDR2 SNEGSKA come from the germline V gene (reference sequence). With V trimmed by 3 bases and J by 3 bases, 4 bases remained unmatched. The CDR3 consists of 14 residues. The CDR3 loop reads CSARWGQVNQPQHF. CDR3 DNA, as far as it was read: TGCAGTGCTAGGTGGGGACAGGTCAATCAGCCC.

With regard to this clone: The CDR3 goes on 3 residues after the read ends, and that part is filled in from the germline J gene. The rearrangement joins TRBV7-9 to TRBJ1-1, with D possibly being TRBD1 (5 bases). Germline V gives CDR1 SEHNR, CDR2 FQNEAQ (reference sequence). The CDR3 sequence is 14 residues long. The CDR3 is CASSLTAGEDTAFF. The sequenced CDR3 bases are TGTGCCAGCAGCTTAACCGCGGGGGAAGATACG.

This clone was found many times. Read data end 3 residues before the CDR3 end; the end is taken from the germline J gene. The V call is TRBV7-3, the J call TRBJ2-1, with a possible D match to TRBD2 (6 bases). Germline CDR1 reads SGHTA; CDR2 reads FQGTGA. Trimming removed 2 bases at V and 8 bases at J, with 19 bases between. The CDR3 is 16 amino acids. CDR3 region: CASSLEVGRDWDEQFF. The covered CDR3 bases are TGTGCCAGCAGCTTAGAGGTGGGTCGGGACTGGGATGAG.

This clone was counted at least ten times. The read is 3 residues too short to cover the CDR3 end, so that end is filled in from the germline J gene. The chain is built from TRBV19 and TRBJ2-2; 7 bases agree with TRBD2. CDR3 length: 16 residues. Germline CDR1 and CDR2: LNHDA and SQIVND (reference sequence). Trimming cost V 6 bases and J 1 base; bases outside gene matches: 8. The CDR3 protein is CASSGPGGVNTGELFF. CDR3 DNA (partial): TGTGCCAGTAGCGGGCCGGGGGGAGTGAACACCGGGGAG.

This clone was seen at least ten times. The read is 3 residues too short to cover the CDR3 end, so that end is filled in from the germline J gene. The chain joins TRBV30 to TRBJ2-3; the D gene is possibly TRBD1 (5 bases). Germline V gene sequence: CDR1 GTSNPN, CDR2 SVGIG (reference sequence). The CDR3 has 13 amino acids. The CDR3 DNA, read in part, is TGTGCCTGGAGTGTACAGGTACAAGAGACG. Protein: CAWSVQVQET. From start to end, the CDR3 is CAWSVQVQETQYF.

The CDR3 reads CASSLTGADYEQYF. Partial CDR3 DNA: TGTGCCAGCAGCTTGACAGGGGCGGACTACGAG. The chain uses TRBV5-4 and TRBJ2-7; TRBD1 agrees at 7 bases. The read finishes 3 residues shy of the CDR3 end, and the germline J gene is used to complete it. CDR1 is SGHNT and CDR2 is YYREEE in the germline V gene (reference sequence). V lost 1 base, J lost 3 bases, and 4 bases stayed unmatched. This CDR3 region has 14 residues. The entire variable domain, with the rest obtained from reference TRBV5-4 and TRBJ2-7, is as follows: ETGVTQSPTHLIKTRGQQVTLRCSSQSGHNTVSWYQQALGQGPQFIFQYYREEENGRGNFPPRFSGLQFPNYSSELNVNALELDDSALYLCASSLTGADYEQYFGPGTRLTVT.

Of note for this clone: This may be a read error, as it is one base from a much larger clone. The CDR3 end lies 3 residues beyond the end of the read and is filled in from the germline J gene. The chain combines TRBV18 with TRBJ2-3, with 11 bases aligning to TRBD1. From germline, CDR1 is KGHSH and CDR2 LQKENI. The CDR3 has 16 residues. CDR3: CASSQGDRGMQETQYF. The CDR3 DNA, read in part, is TGTGCCAGCTCACAAGGGGACAGGGGGATGCAAGAGACG.

Details on this clone: The read terminates 3 residues ahead of where the CDR3 ends, so the germline J gene completes it. The chain carries TRBV7-3 and TRBJ1-2; D remains ambiguous. The CDR3 is 15 residues long. Germline V gives CDR1 SGHTA, CDR2 FQGTGA. The CDR3 here is CASSPAPTDAYDYTF. CDR3 bases read: TGTGCCAGCAGCCCAGCCCCAACAGACGCCTACGAC. Looking up the rest from reference TRBV7-3 and TRBJ1-2 gives the full variable domain: GAGVSQTPSNKVTEKGKYVELRCDPISGHTALYWYRQSLGQGPEFLIYFQGTGAADDSGLPNDRFFAVRPEGSVSTLKIQRTERGDSAVYLCASSPAPTDAYDYTFGSGTRLTVV.

This clone was observed at least ten times. Read data end 3 residues before the CDR3 end; the end is taken from the germline J gene. This chain links TRBV20-1 with TRBJ2-1, with a possible D match to TRBD2 (6 bases). Trimming took off 3 bases at V and 6 bases at J, with 12 bases between the two ends. CDR3 size: 13 residues. The germline CDR1 and CDR2 sequences are DFQATT and SNEGSKA (reference sequence). The CDR3 bases that were read are TGCAGTGCTAGTGGGGGGAGATTCAATGAG. Its protein is CSASGGRFNE. The full CDR3 reads CSASGGRFNEQFF.

This clone was seen at least ten times. The read finishes 3 residues shy of the CDR3 end, and the germline J gene is used to complete it. The chain has TRBV6-2 or TRBV6-3 and TRBJ2-2; 8 bases align to TRBD2. In germline, CDR1 is MNHEY, CDR2 SVGEGT. Trimming cost V 5 bases and J 7 bases; bases outside gene matches: 3. The CDR3 contains 13 residues. CDR3 bases read: TGTGCCAGCAGTGGGACTAGTATCGGGGAG. Translating gives CASSGTSIGE. Given in full, the CDR3 is CASSGTSIGELFF.

This clone was seen repeatedly, ten times or more. The read ends 3 residues early relative to the CDR3; the germline J gene fills the gap. J is TRBJ1-1 and V is TRBV20-1, with D possibly TRBD1 on 5 matching bases. Germline CDR1 and CDR2: DFQATT and SNEGSKA (reference sequence). This CDR3 comprises 12 residues. Between the trimmed V and J ends, which lost 4 bases and 6 bases, there was a span of 12 bases. The CDR3 loop reads CSANRQGSEAFF. The CDR3 bases that were read are TGCAGTGCTAACAGGCAGGGTTCTGAA.

This clone was detected many times. With the read ending 3 residues before the CDR3 end, the germline J gene is used to fill in that end. V is TRBV12-3 or TRBV12-4 and J is TRBJ1-2; D is ambiguous. CDR3 length: 15 amino acids. V shed 0 bases and J shed 7 bases, with 15 bases lying between them. CDR3 DNA (partial): TGTGCCAGCAGTTTAGCAGGGCTCGGGGTTGGTGGC. Its translation is CASSLAGLGVGG. The complete CDR3 protein is CASSLAGLGVGGYTF.

Ten or more counts support this clone. The covered CDR3 bases are TGCAGTGCTAGGGGACGCGGGCTAGCGGACTCCTACAATGAG. It specifies CSARGRGLADSYNE. The whole CDR3 is CSARGRGLADSYNEQFF. This chain connects TRBV20-1 to TRBJ2-1; 7 bases line up with TRBD2. The CDR3 extends 3 residues past the end of the read, so its final part is completed from the germline J gene. Unmatched junction bases numbered 11, after V lost 3 bases and J lost 0 bases. This CDR3 comprises 17 residues. Germline loops: CDR1 DFQATT, CDR2 SNEGSKA (reference sequence).

This clone was counted ten times or more. The CDR3 DNA, read in part, is TGTGCCAGCACCCTAACTCAGGGCACTGAA. Translated: CASTLTQGTE. Given in full, the CDR3 is CASTLTQGTEAFF. The V call is TRBV6-2 or TRBV6-3, the J call TRBJ1-1; TRBD1 might be the D (5 bases). The CDR3 is cut off 3 residues early in the read; its end comes from the germline J gene. The V gene lost 7 bases and the J gene lost 4 bases, with 13 bases spanning the gap. The germline gives CDR1 MNHEY, CDR2 SVGEGT. The CDR3 has 13 residues.

This clone was picked up many times. From the germline J gene comes the end of the CDR3, since the read stops 3 residues before it. The J gene is TRBJ2-3, the V gene TRBV30; 13 bases line up with TRBD2. Looked up from germline, CDR1 is GTSNPN and CDR2 is SVGIG (reference sequence). V shed 4 bases and J 4 bases; nucleotides not matched to a gene: 20. This CDR3 is built from 20 residues. Partial CDR3 DNA: TGTGCCTGGAAAGGCCCCGGACTAGCGGGAGAGAGATACAGGGCAGATACG. It translates to CAWKGPGLAGERYRADT. The entire CDR3 protein reads CAWKGPGLAGERYRADTQYF. Variable domain in full (rest from reference TRBV30 and TRBJ2-3): SQTIHQWPATLVQPVGSPLSLECTVEGTSNPNLYWYRQAAGRGLQLLFYSVGIGQISSEVPQNLSASRPQDRQFILSSKKLLLSDSGFYLCAWKGPGLAGERYRADTQYFGPGTRLTVL.

This clone was counted many times. Coverage ceases 3 residues before the CDR3 finishes, and the germline J gene fills in the end. The rearrangement joins TRBV19 to TRBJ2-2; 9 nucleotides align to TRBD2. This CDR3 has 17 amino acids. CDR1 LNHDA and CDR2 SQIVND come from the germline V gene (reference sequence). J lost 0 bases, V lost 3 bases, and 5 bases had no gene match. The CDR3: CASSIYSSGANTGELFF. Incomplete CDR3 DNA: TGTGCCAGTAGTATTTATTCTAGCGGGGCGAACACCGGGGAG.

This clone has at least ten counts. The read terminates 3 residues ahead of where the CDR3 ends, so the germline J gene completes it. The chain links TRBV18 to TRBJ1-2, with 7 bases that match TRBD1. This CDR3 is built from 17 residues. J was trimmed by 2 bases and V by 3 bases; bases with no gene match: 12. Germline CDR1 and CDR2: KGHSH and LQKENI. The sequenced part of the CDR3 DNA is TGTGCCAGCTCACCCGGAGGGTTAGGGGGCTTGAACTATGGC. Amino acid sequence: CASSPGGLGGLNYG. The full-length CDR3 reads as CASSPGGLGGLNYGYTF.

This clone was observed many times. The read falls 3 residues short of the CDR3 end, and the missing part is taken from the germline J gene. V and J are TRBV30 and TRBJ2-2, with TRBD2 identical over 13 bases. CDR1 is GTSNPN, CDR2 SVGIG, per germline (reference sequence). CDR3 length equals 18 residues. V trimming: 2 bases; J trimming: 6 bases; junction bases outside the gene matches: 12. CDR3 sequence: CAWSTLGLAGVYAGELFF. Partial CDR3 DNA: TGTGCCTGGAGTACCCTCGGACTAGCGGGAGTGTACGCCGGGGAG.

This clone was counted many times. The CDR3 end falls 3 residues outside the read, so it is completed with the germline J gene. The chain combines TRBV5-4 with TRBJ2-5; no firm D call. The CDR3 covers 14 residues. Germline V lookup: CDR1 SGHNT, CDR2 YYREEE (reference sequence). Trimming removed 1 base from V and 2 bases from J, with 9 bases in between. The CDR3 DNA, read in part, is TGTGCCAGCAGCTTGAAAGGGTTACAAGAGACC. Encoded protein: CASSLKGLQET. The full CDR3 is CASSLKGLQETQYF.

This clone has at least ten counts. The sequenced CDR3 bases are TGTGCCAGTAGTATTCTGCGCTCCAGCGGGGTACGCCAAGAGACC. Protein: CASSILRSSGVRQET. The CDR3 reads in full as CASSILRSSGVRQETQYF. The V call is TRBV19, the J call TRBJ2-5; 7 nucleotides line up with TRBD2. The sequenced fragment ends 3 residues before the CDR3 boundary, so the rest is inferred from the germline J gene. V lost 3 bases to trimming and J lost 1 base; unmatched junction nucleotides: 14. The CDR3 sequence is 18 residues long. The germline V gene encodes CDR1 LNHDA and CDR2 SQIVND (reference sequence).

This clone has at least ten counts. Read sequence stops 3 residues before the CDR3 end, and the germline J gene provides the missing end. This chain joins TRBV7-6 and TRBJ2-1; 9 nucleotides match TRBD2. This CDR3 has 17 amino acids. Trimming at V came to 5 bases and at J to 6 bases, leaving 14 bases not matched to a gene. In germline, CDR1 is SGHVS, CDR2 FNYEAQ. The covered CDR3 bases are TGTGCCAGCAGCCCTCCGCCCCCGAGACTAGCGGTCAATGAG. Translated, it gives CASSPPPPRLAVNE. The complete CDR3 protein is CASSPPPPRLAVNEQFF. The full variable domain, its missing parts supplied by reference TRBV7-6 and TRBJ2-1, is GAGVSQSPRYKVTKRGQDVALRCDPISGHVSLYWYRQALGQGPEFLTYFNYEAQQDKSGLPNDRFSAERPEGSISTLTIQRTEQRDSAMYRCASSPPPPRLAVNEQFFGPGTRLTVL.

This clone was seen ten or more times. The read ends 3 residues shy of where the CDR3 ends; the end is completed using the germline J gene. V is TRBV19 and J is TRBJ2-5; 7 nucleotides line up with TRBD1. With 5 bases clipped from V and 1 base from J, the junction kept 4 bases outside the gene matches. CDR1 is LNHDA, CDR2 SQIVND, per germline (reference sequence). The length of the CDR3 is 14 residues. CDR3 in amino acids: CASSPRTGQETQYF. CDR3 DNA, as far as it was read: TGTGCCAGTAGTCCCCGGACAGGCCAAGAGACC.

This clone appeared many times. The read terminates 3 residues before the CDR3 end, so the remaining end is supplied by the germline J gene. The genes are TRBV20-1 and TRBJ2-1, with 9 bases fitting TRBD2. The V gene end was trimmed by 0 bases and the J gene end by 1 base; junction bases not matched to a gene: 10. Germline-derived CDR1 and CDR2 are DFQATT and SNEGSKA (reference sequence). The length of the CDR3 is 18 residues. CDR3 DNA, as far as it was read: TGCAGTGCTAGAGATGTTAAGGCGGGGGGGCAGTCCTACAATGAG. This encodes CSARDVKAGGQSYNE. The CDR3 reads in full as CSARDVKAGGQSYNEQFF.

This clone was seen at least ten times. The read halts 3 residues ahead of the CDR3 end, with the missing end drawn from the germline J gene. This chain links TRBV2 with TRBJ2-1, with D perhaps TRBD2 (5 bases). The CDR3 spans 15 residues. Germline assignment: CDR1 SNHLY and CDR2 FYNNEI. V lost 7 bases and J 0 bases, leaving 13 bases between the germline ends. The CDR3 reads CASTPLVDSYNEQFF. The DNA read from the CDR3 is TGTGCCAGCACTCCACTAGTGGACTCCTACAATGAG.